The following is a TCR beta chain sequence with its context. Its cognate antigen has yet to be identified. Per-nucleotide qualities are absent, and no much larger clonotype sits a single base away. TCRbeta CDR3 regions were amplified from extracted genomic DNA using the immunoSEQ Platform. Multiplex PCR, high-throughput sequencing and a vendor bioinformatics pipeline were brought together in the immunoSEQ assay. The original methods were these. After discarding non-productive sequences and any CDR3s under 4 amino acids in length, clonotype frequencies were recalculated for each sample. Shared clonotypes were identified in immunoSEQ Analyzer 2.0 as identical CDR3 amino acid, V gene and J gene sequences. Repertoire overlap was normalized by dividing shared clonotype counts by the product of both clone-set sizes, with the result scaled by 1000 into arbitrary units. TCRdb provides this immuneACCESS table in a form limited to in-frame rearrangements. Some clones are lacking; in checked studies, under half of them reflect an unresolved V gene, and why the rest are absent is not known. V, J and clone size are those of that table, while D and trimming were read from the DNA. Recorded for this sample are 25,000 to 35,000 clones; roughly 82% of them occurred a single time. Jointly, the top ten make up less than 3% of the sample.

This sample was taken from a study of memory B cells and T cells in multiple sclerosis (dated by TCRdb to 2016 to 2018). In the study overall: In multiple sclerosis patients, the study set the TCR beta repertoires of autoproliferating peripheral T cells against those of T cells infiltrating brain lesions. TCR sequencing involved a couple of multiple sclerosis patients from whom brain lesions at autopsy or brain-infiltrating cells from biopsy were available.

Per the germline V gene, MDHEN is the CDR1 and SYDVKM is the CDR2. V is pared back by 5 bases and J by 4 bases, with 14 bases lying between the germline termini. The CDR3 starts with the cysteine, ends with the phenylalanine, and has 15 residues. The kept DNA is CDR3 alone, 45 bases in frame from the first base. After stimulus-free culture of CFSE-labeled PBMCs, the autoproliferating (CFSEdim) and non-proliferating (CFSEhi) T cell fractions were sequenced separately. In total, under 55 million CFSE-labeled PBMCs were cultured without stimulus for under 8 days, after which replicate wells were pooled. Labeling of PBMCs used 0.45 to 0.5 uM CFSE, and the cells were then grown in serum-free AIM-V medium with no exogenous stimuli added. PBMCs were isolated by Ficoll density gradient centrifugation and cryopreserved before use. Using a FACSAria III, live 7-AAD-negative cells were sorted, then washed with PBS and stored frozen at -80 degrees C as dry pellets.

Overall study results and their limits: Because clone-set sizes differed between compartments, counts of shared clonotypes were influenced and normalization was required.

The sequence was collected from a human donor with multiple sclerosis. This chain is built from TRBV28 and TRBJ2-2; the D gene is perhaps TRBD1, on 6 matching bases. Sequences were obtained from PBMCs from blood kept in culture. The nucleotide sequence reads as follows: TGTGCCAGCAGTGGCCGGGACATCACCACCGGGGAGCTGTTTTTT. This translates into CASSGRDITTGELFF.